This T cell receptor beta chain is drawn from a study of blood T cell repertoires in COVID-19 (dated by TCRdb to the early 2020s). About the investigation overall: Collaborator samples came from the United States, Italy and Spain and covered acute and convalescent phases of COVID-19. The prospective study material was composed of cDNA or gDNA derived from T cells, B-cell-depleted T cells, or PBMCs. Subjects who had been exposed to COVID-19, were actively infected with it, or had recovered from it provided the deeply sampled blood TCRbeta repertoires that made up the dataset. The repertoires were released in a freely available public database meant as a resource for research on the immune response to SARS-CoV-2. Samples were obtained from the ongoing ImmuneRACE study (first 160 participants) and from over a thousand subjects provided by 6 global collaborators. The sample metadata nearly always contained a de-identified subject ID, COVID-19 status, age in years and sex. Where HLA class I and class II types were available, the types were taken from metadata supplied by the sample provider, not from assay-based typing.

One collaborating source in Seattle enrolled patients while the patients were actively infected and followed the patients over time throughout the course of disease. The collaborating institutions used their own protocols to collect whole blood in K2EDTA tubes. Collaborator samples were shipped for TCRbeta analysis as frozen whole blood, isolated PBMCs, or DNA extracted from either sample type. Comments on this clone: Its antigen is not yet known. Base-call qualities are not available, and no considerably larger clone is one nucleotide away.

Broad study findings and their caveats: The quantity of clinical and demographic metadata differed by source and by participant and was supplied without curation.

CDR1 and CDR2 are read off the germline V gene as SQVTM and ANQGSEA. V sheds 7 bases and J sheds 4 bases, leaving 20 bases between their ends. The CDR3 holds 15 amino acids from the cysteine to the phenylalanine. Of all the DNA, just the CDR3 is kept, 45 bases in frame from base 1. The immunoSEQ Assay, a bias-controlled multiplex PCR, was used to amplify TCRbeta CDR3 regions from genomic DNA. The original methods were these. The number of nucleated cells in each sample was estimated from the amplification of reference gene primers within the assay. Sequence reads were collapsed and filtered to measure the absolute abundance of every unique TCRbeta CDR3 rearrangement. Productive Simpson clonality was computed per sample as the square root of Simpson's diversity index over productive rearrangements. In its TCRdb copy, this immuneACCESS table keeps in-frame sequences only and misses some clones. Where compared with another copy, unresolved V genes explain less than half of these, and the others have no known cause. Clonal size and the V and J genes are those of that table, whereas D and trimming came from the DNA. The sample records about 270,000 clones, approximately 87% of which are singletons. In total, the top ten clones hold approximately 12% of the sample.

The rearrangement joined TRBV29-1 to TRBJ1-3; the D segment could be TRBD1, given 6 matching bases. This receptor was obtained from a woman in her 30s with COVID-19, enrolled during active disease. Sequenced material: peripheral blood. CDR3 protein: CSALGQELTGNTIYF. The sequenced DNA is TGCAGCGCCTTGGGACAAGAACTTACAGGAAACACCATATATTTT.